Each of the 18 T cell receptor beta chains below was sequenced from the same sample in a study of blood T cell repertoires in COVID-19. Data came from immunoSEQ multiplex PCR; TCRdb stores just in-frame clones and leaves some out. The repertoire holds around 150,000 clones, with approximately 86% as singletons. The sequenced material came from peripheral blood. The receptors shown here come from an older woman who had recovered from COVID-19.

The sample holds one count of this clone. The gene calls are TRBV2 and TRBJ2-7, with D possibly being TRBD2 (6 bases). V lost 8 bases, J lost 9 bases, and 23 bases lay in between. Germline V lookup: CDR1 SNHLY, CDR2 FYNNEI. This CDR3 is 14 amino acids long. The CDR3 bases are TGTGCCAGCGGAGGGACGGAAGTTAGGGAAGGGCAGTACTTC. Translated, it gives CASGGTEVREGQYF.

J is TRBJ2-4 and V is TRBV5-8; TRBD2 is a possible D gene (5 bases). Trimming shortened V by 6 bases and J by 0 bases, and 13 bases separated the two germline ends. This CDR3 contains 15 residues. In germline, CDR1 is SGHTS, CDR2 YDEGEE. The DNA for the CDR3 is TGTGCCAGCACCGAACCGGGGATAGCCAAAAACATTCAGTACTTC. It specifies CASTEPGIAKNIQYF.

The chain joins TRBV5-1 to TRBJ2-3; the D is unclear. In germline, CDR1 is SGHRS, CDR2 YFSETQ. The CDR3 contains 13 residues. Trimming pared 3 bases from V and 0 bases from J, leaving 5 bases between. The CDR3 nucleotides are TGCGCCAGCAGCTGGGCTAGCACAGATACGCAGTATTTT. This gives the protein CASSWASTDTQYF.

CDR3 bases: TGTGCCAGCAGCTTAGATTATGGGAAGGGGGAGCAGTTCTTC. This translates into CASSLDYGKGEQFF. This chain joins TRBV11-2 and TRBJ2-1, with D possibly matching TRBD1 (5 bases). V was pared by 0 bases and J by 10 bases, with 13 bases between. In germline, CDR1 is SGHAT, CDR2 FQNNGV. The CDR3 extends over 14 amino acids.

The chain employs TRBV6-5 and TRBJ1-2, with D perhaps matching TRBD1 (5 bases). The germline CDR1 and CDR2 sequences are MNHEY and SVGAGI. Trimming removed 0 bases at V and 7 bases at J, with 15 bases between. The CDR3 contains 15 residues. The CDR3 nucleotides are TGTGCCAGCAGTTACTCGGGAGGGGTAATTGGTGGCTACACCTTC. Its protein is CASSYSGGVIGGYTF.

In this sample, this clone turned up once. CDR3 bases: TGCGCCAGCAGCCAAACAGGGCTGCTAGGCTACACCTTC. The encoded protein is CASSQTGLLGYTF. The chain couples TRBV5-1 to TRBJ1-2; the D gene is possibly TRBD1 (6 bases). V dropped 4 bases and J dropped 8 bases, with 15 bases sitting between them. This CDR3 has 13 amino acids. The V gene's germline CDR1 is SGHRS and CDR2 YFSETQ.

V gene TRBV28 combines with J gene TRBJ1-4; 7 nucleotides match TRBD1. The CDR3 runs to 17 residues. Germline trimming cut 1 base from V and 0 bases from J; bases unmatched to any gene: 5. From germline, CDR1 is MDHEN and CDR2 SYDVKM. This CDR3 reads CASSLYGTVSTNEKLFF. As DNA, the CDR3 is TGTGCCAGCAGTTTATACGGGACAGTCTCAACTAATGAAAAACTGTTTTTT. Variable domain in full (rest from reference TRBV28 and TRBJ1-4): DVKVTQSSRYLVKRTGEKVFLECVQDMDHENMFWYRQDPGLGLRLIYFSYDVKMKEKGDIPEGYSVSREKKERFSLILESASTNQTSMYLCASSLYGTVSTNEKLFFGSGTQLSVL.

V is TRBV5-8 and J is TRBJ2-3; D unresolved. Germline V CDR1 and CDR2: SGHTS, YDEGEE. This CDR3 has 16 amino acids. V was trimmed by 0 bases and J by 0 bases, leaving 11 bases between them. In DNA form, the CDR3 reads TGTGCCAGCAGCTTGGGGCCACTAACTAGCACAGATACGCAGTATTTT. This sequence encodes CASSLGPLTSTDTQYF.

This clone occurred a few times. This rearrangement joins TRBV12-3 or TRBV12-4 to TRBJ2-1, with unresolved D. This CDR3 has 13 residues. Trimming removed 0 bases from V and 9 bases from J, with 9 bases in between. The CDR3 DNA follows: TGTGCCAGCAGTTTAGCGCTAGGCGGTGAGCAGTTCTTC. It specifies CASSLALGGEQFF.

V is TRBV4-2 and J is TRBJ2-5; D is perhaps TRBD1 (6 bases). Looked up from germline, CDR1 is LGHNA and CDR2 is YNFKEQ. Trimming removed 3 bases at V and 2 bases at J, with 7 bases between. CDR3 length equals 13 residues. CDR3 nucleotide sequence: TGTGCCAGCAGCCAGGGACAACAAGAGACCCAGTACTTC. Encoded protein: CASSQGQQETQYF.

The chain links TRBV5-1 to TRBJ1-1, with D perhaps matching TRBD1 (6 bases). The germline CDR1 and CDR2 sequences are SGHRS and YFSETQ. The CDR3 spans 17 residues. V was clipped by 3 bases and J by 1 base, with 19 bases between them. The CDR3 coding sequence is TGCGCCAGCAGCTCGCCGGGGGGCCTATTACGGAACACTGAAGCTTTCTTT. Its translation: CASSSPGGLLRNTEAFF.

The gene calls are TRBV18 and TRBJ1-1; D not certain. Germline CDR1 reads KGHSH; CDR2 reads LQKENI. The V end lost 5 bases, the J end lost 1 base, and 5 bases lay between the germline ends. CDR3 size: 12 residues. Here the CDR3 reads CASSSTNTEAFF. The CDR3 nucleotides read TGTGCCAGCTCATCTACGAACACTGAAGCTTTCTTT.

The chain is built from TRBV28 and TRBJ2-7, with 8 bases matching TRBD2. The CDR3 contains 16 residues. The germline CDR1 and CDR2 sequences are MDHEN and SYDVKM. V dropped 4 bases and J dropped 0; count of bases not matched to a gene: 8. In DNA form, the CDR3 reads TGTGCCAGCAGTTCCCCAACTAGCGGTAGCTCCTACGAGCAGTACTTC. This encodes CASSSPTSGSSYEQYF.

The chain joins TRBV7-2 to TRBJ2-7, with 7 bases that match TRBD1. The CDR3 has 16 amino acids. Germline V lookup: CDR1 SGHTA, CDR2 FQGNSA. V was clipped by 5 bases and J by 2 bases; unmatched bases: 12. The CDR3 spells CASSPWKGQRAYEQYF. The CDR3, as DNA: TGTGCCAGCAGCCCCTGGAAGGGACAGAGAGCCTACGAGCAGTACTTC.

On this clone: This same CDR3 is encoded by further DNA sequences in the sample. The J gene is TRBJ1-5, the V gene TRBV18; 8 bases fit TRBD1. The CDR3 loop spans 16 amino acids. Looked up from germline, CDR1 is KGHSH and CDR2 is LQKENI. The J segment lost 4 bases and the V segment lost 3 bases, leaving 8 bases of the junction unmatched. This chain's CDR3 is CASSPGQGARNQPQHF. CDR3 sequence (DNA): TGTGCCAGCTCACCTGGTCAGGGGGCGCGAAATCAGCCCCAGCATTTT.

This chain joins TRBV11-2 and TRBJ2-7, with D possibly TRBD1 on 5 matching bases. Germline values: CDR1 SGHAT, CDR2 FQNNGV. The V end lost 1 base, the J end lost 2 bases, and 9 bases lay between the germline ends. This CDR3 has 14 residues. The CDR3 DNA follows: TGTGCCAGCAGCTTAGTAGGGGCTACCTACGAGCAGTACTTC. Residues: CASSLVGATYEQYF.

The chain links TRBV9 to TRBJ2-2; D is undetermined. This CDR3 has 14 amino acids. From germline, CDR1 is SGDLS and CDR2 YYNGEE. V lost 3 bases to trimming and J lost 2 bases, with 8 bases between them. The CDR3: CASSAPTNTGELFF. In DNA form, the CDR3 reads TGTGCCAGCAGCGCACCGACTAACACCGGGGAGCTGTTTTTT.

The chain employs TRBV4-2 and TRBJ2-5; TRBD1 might be the D (6 bases). CDR1 is LGHNA and CDR2 is YNFKEQ in the germline V gene. CDR3 length: 13 residues. V lost 4 bases and J 0 bases, leaving 6 bases between the germline ends. CDR3 DNA sequence: TGTGCCAGCAGCCGGGACAACCAAGAGACCCAGTACTTC. It encodes CASSRDNQETQYF.